This TCR beta chain was found in a study of T-cell reconstitution after alpha-beta-depleted transplantation in children. V trimming: 5 bases; J trimming: 5 bases; junction bases outside the gene matches: 11. This CDR3 is built from 16 residues. Overall study results and limits: T cells produced anew were the main source of T-cell counts and diversity one year after transplant. Surviving recipient cells, namely T cells and thymic progenitors, were the source of high day-60 TCRbeta diversity in some patients. It was reported that alpha-beta T cells came from several hundred expanded graft clones (about two months after transplant).

Construction of the TCRbeta library involved unique molecular identifiers. TCRdb re-called the PCR reads through MiXCR, storing one row per CDR3 protein. The data contain fewer than 550,000 distinct CDR3 sequences, about an eighth of them seen just once; the ten biggest clones take up roughly 15%. This clonotype was detected only a few times. The target antigen is unknown. The chain has TRBV12-3 or TRBV12-4 and TRBJ2-5, with TRBD2 matching over 10 bases. The TCR comes from a female patient aged 2 to 10 who had a stem cell transplant for aplastic anemia, so the T cells may come from the graft donor. The source was PBMCs, mostly from graft donor cells, collected 180 days after TCRalphabeta/CD19-depleted stem cell transplant. The CDR3, as DNA: TGTGCCAGCAGTCCCGAAAGCGGGAGGGCCTCCGAGACCCAGTACTTC. This translates into CASSPESGRASETQYF.